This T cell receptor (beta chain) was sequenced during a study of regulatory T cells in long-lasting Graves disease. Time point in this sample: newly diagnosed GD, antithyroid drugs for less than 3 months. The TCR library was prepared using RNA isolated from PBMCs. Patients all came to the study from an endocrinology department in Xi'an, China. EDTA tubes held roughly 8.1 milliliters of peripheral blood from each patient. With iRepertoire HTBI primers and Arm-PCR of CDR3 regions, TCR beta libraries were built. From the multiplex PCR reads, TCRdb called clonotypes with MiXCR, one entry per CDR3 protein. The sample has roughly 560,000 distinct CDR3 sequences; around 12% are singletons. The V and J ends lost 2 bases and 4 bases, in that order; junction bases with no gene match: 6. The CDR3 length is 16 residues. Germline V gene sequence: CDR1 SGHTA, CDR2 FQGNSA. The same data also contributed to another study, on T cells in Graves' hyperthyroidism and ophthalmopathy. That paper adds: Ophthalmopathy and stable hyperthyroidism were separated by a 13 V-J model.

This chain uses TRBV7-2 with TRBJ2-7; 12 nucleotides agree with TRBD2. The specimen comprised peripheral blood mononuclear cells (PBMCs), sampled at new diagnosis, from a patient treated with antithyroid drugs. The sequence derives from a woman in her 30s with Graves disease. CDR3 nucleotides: TGTGCCAGCAGCTTAAATCCGACTAGCGGGGGATACGAGCAGTACTTC. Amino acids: CASSLNPTSGGYEQYF. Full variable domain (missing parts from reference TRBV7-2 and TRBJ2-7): GAGVSQSPSNKVTEKGKDVELRCDPISGHTALYWYRQSLGQGLEFLIYFQGNSAPDKSGLPSDRFSAERTGGSVSTLTIQRTQQEDSAVYLCASSLNPTSGGYEQYFGPGTRLTVT.